This T cell receptor beta chain was found in a study of cytomegalovirus exposure and HLA in healthy donors. Germline CDR1 and CDR2: SGHNT and YYREEE (reference sequence). Trimming cost V 4 bases and J 9 bases; bases outside gene matches: 15. The CDR3 contains 16 residues. This clone showed up just a few times. The primer mix had 60 Vbeta and 13 Jbeta primers. Measured with immunoSEQ multiplex PCR; TCRdb has only the in-frame clones, and not every one. The sample has 74,000 or so clones, about 79% seen once. Sequencing was done on a sample of PBMCs. V usage is TRBV5-4 and J usage is TRBJ2-1, with TRBD2 matching over 8 bases. The clonotype originates from a middle-aged woman in good health and CMV-seronegative. CDR3 bases: TGTGCCAGCAGCCCAAGGACTAGCAAATTACCGGGTGAGCAGTTCTTC. Its translation: CASSPRTSKLPGEQFF. Using reference TRBV5-4 and TRBJ2-1 for the parts outside the CDR3, the full variable domain is ETGVTQSPTHLIKTRGQQVTLRCSSQSGHNTVSWYQQALGQGPQFIFQYYREEENGRGNFPPRFSGLQFPNYSSELNVNALELDDSALYLCASSPRTSKLPGEQFFGPGTRLTVL.